Detailed here is one TCR beta chain. Its antigen is as yet unknown. This entry is derived from a study of T cell responses to AZD1222 COVID-19 vaccine. Findings and limits, study-wide: After the peak T cell response, and only then, were repertoires sampled. Donors were chiefly white British, with a greater number of females, and clonal diversity was perhaps underestimated. There were vaccine-associated CD4 TCRs across spike, dominant at 160-218 and 743-854.

Germline V gene lookup returns CDR1 LNHDA and CDR2 SQIVND (reference sequence). The V end was cut by 7 bases, the J end by 0 bases, with 18 bases between. This CDR3 spans 16 amino acids. Profiling relied on immunoSEQ multiplex PCR, and the TCRdb table lists in-frame clones only, not all of them. This sample carries around 99,000 clones, roughly nine tenths of them seen once, and the ten largest clones take about 8.3%. This TCR came from an adult who received the AZD1222 COVID-19 vaccine. This rearrangement joins TRBV19 to TRBJ1-2; no firm D call. Sequences were derived from peripheral blood, sampled 28 days after the second AZD1222 dose. CDR3 residues: CASTDPRRQTNYGYTF. Written as DNA, the CDR3 is TGTGCCAGTACCGACCCCAGGCGGCAAACTAACTATGGCTACACCTTC.